Below, 5 T cell receptor beta chains from the same sample are listed, as sequenced in a study of blood T cell repertoires in COVID-19. Sequencing used immunoSEQ multiplex PCR; TCRdb keeps in-frame clones, though not all of them. The sample carries about 67,000 clones, over 80% recorded once. The source material was peripheral blood. All receptors come from a man aged 50-60 years with active COVID-19.

This chain links TRBV6-6 with TRBJ2-7; 7 nucleotides agree with TRBD1. V dropped 2 bases and J dropped 7; count of bases not matched to a gene: 14. CDR1 is MNHNY, CDR2 SVGAGI, per germline (reference sequence). The CDR3 is 16 residues long. The DNA for the CDR3 is TGTGCCAGCAGTTACCTCGATAAACCTAGGACAGGAGAGCAGTACTTC. Its translation: CASSYLDKPRTGEQYF.

In DNA form, the CDR3 reads TGTGCCAGTAGTCTCCGGGACTATCTATTAGCCAAAAACATTCAGTACTTC. This codes for CASSLRDYLLAKNIQYF. The chain recombines TRBV19 with TRBJ2-4; 7 positions match TRBD2. J was trimmed by 0 bases and V by 5 bases; bases with no gene match: 10. Germline V lookup: CDR1 LNHDA, CDR2 SQIVND (reference sequence). The CDR3 runs to 17 residues.

This rearrangement joins TRBV20-1 to TRBJ2-1; TRBD1 is a possible D gene (6 bases). This CDR3 region has 14 residues. Trimming took 3 bases from V and 6 from J, leaving 15 bases between them. Germline V gives CDR1 DFQATT, CDR2 SNEGSKA (reference sequence). The CDR3 coding sequence is TGCAGTGCTAGTCACCCAGGGGCGCGCAATGAGCAGTTCTTC. It translates to CSASHPGARNEQFF.

The chain has TRBV9 and TRBJ1-3; TRBD1 is a possible D gene (6 bases). From germline, CDR1 is SGDLS and CDR2 YYNGEE. The CDR3 loop spans 16 amino acids. V lost 2 bases and J lost 3, with 15 bases in between. The CDR3 coding sequence is TGTGCCAGCAGCGTCCAGCGGGGGCTTGGTGGAAACACCATATATTTT. Protein: CASSVQRGLGGNTIYF. Using reference TRBV9 and TRBJ1-3 for the parts outside the CDR3, the full variable domain is DSGVTQTPKHLITATGQRVTLRCSPRSGDLSVYWYQQSLDQGLQFLIQYYNGEERAKGNILERFSAQQFPDLHSELNLSSLELGDSALYFCASSVQRGLGGNTIYFGEGSWLTVV.

A single count supports this clone. The rearrangement links TRBV10-3 to TRBJ1-5, with 8 bases aligning to TRBD1. V trimming: 0 bases; J trimming: 1 base; junction bases outside the gene matches: 11. The CDR3 is made up of 19 amino acids. Germline V lookup: CDR1 ENHRY, CDR2 SYGVKD. The CDR3 bases are TGTGCCATCAGTGAGTCAAGGACAGGGACTTTTTCCAGCAATCAGCCCCAGCATTTT. Translated: CAISESRTGTFSSNQPQHF.